A selection of T cell receptor beta chains follows, all from one sample in a study of vaccination effects on CD4 cells after COVID-19. The antigens these receptors bind are not known. Only in-frame clones appear in the TCRdb table, and some are missing; sequencing was by immunoSEQ multiplex PCR. Of around 50,000 clones in the sample, around 70% were seen once. The source material was CD4+ T cells from PBMCs cultured without peptide, sampled after COVID-19 vaccination. The source of these receptors is a human donor who had a prior SARS-CoV-2 infection. CDR3s include the opening cysteine and the closing phenylalanine or tryptophan. A D gene is named only where the DNA matches it firmly. Size is omitted from some rows. Given values are once, few, many or a class for expanded clones.

TRBV7-2	-	TRBD1	TRBJ1-4	CASSWDRYNEKLFF	TGTGCCAGCAGCTGGGACAGATATAATGAAAAACTGTTTTTT
TRBV6-5	-	-	TRBJ2-7	CASSLGGGGYEQYF	TGTGCCAGCAGTTTAGGGGGGGGTGGATACGAGCAGTACTTC
TRBV18	once	TRBD2	TRBJ2-5	CASSPVSLAGAGETQYF	TGTGCCAGCTCACCAGTCAGCCTAGCGGGAGCTGGGGAGACCCAGTACTTC
TRBV4-1	-	TRBD1	TRBJ2-5	CASSQGAQGAFETQYF	TGCGCCAGCAGCCAAGGGGCGCAGGGGGCGTTCGAGACCCAGTACTTC
TRBV7-5	once	-	TRBJ2-3	CARSLGTSAVVQFADTQYF	TGTGCCAGAAGCTTAGGGACTAGTGCTGTCGTACAGTTTGCAGATACGCAGTATTTT
TRBV6-6	few	-	TRBJ2-2	CASSYYAGELFF	TGTGCCAGCAGTTACTACGCCGGGGAGCTGTTTTTT
TRBV30	-	TRBD1	TRBJ1-5	CAWSQTGALNQPQHF	TGTGCCTGGAGCCAGACAGGGGCCCTCAATCAGCCCCAGCATTTT
TRBV7-6	-	-	TRBJ1-6	CASSLADRDYNSPLHF	TGTGCCAGCAGCTTAGCGGACAGAGACTATAATTCACCCCTCCACTTT
TRBV30	-	-	TRBJ1-5	CAWSVGQLNQPQHF	TGTGCCTGGAGTGTGGGCCAGCTCAATCAGCCCCAGCATTTT
TRBV30	-	-	TRBJ1-6	CAWSVSGLHSLHF	TGTGCCTGGAGTGTATCTGGCCTCCATTCCCTCCACTTT
TRBV5-5	once	-	TRBJ2-1	CASSSEGLGGYNEQFF	TGTGCCAGCAGCTCGGAGGGGCTTGGCGGTTACAATGAGCAGTTCTTC
TRBV4-3	-	TRBD2	TRBJ2-7	CASSQDLPSGSYEQYF	TGCGCCAGCAGCCAAGACTTACCTAGCGGGAGTTACGAGCAGTACTTC
TRBV6-6	-	TRBD2	TRBJ2-7	CASSYSREGTYEQYF	TGTGCCAGCAGTTACTCGCGGGAGGGAACCTACGAGCAGTACTTC
TRBV11-3	-	-	TRBJ2-3	CASRDSGAASDTQYF	TGTGCCAGCAGAGATTCGGGGGCAGCCTCAGATACGCAGTATTTT
TRBV5-1	few	-	TRBJ1-3	CASSLATGGNTIYF	TGCGCCAGCAGCTTAGCGACAGGAGGAAACACCATATATTTT
TRBV15	-	-	TRBJ2-3	CATSRDRPGTQYF	TGTGCCACCAGCCGCGACAGGCCGGGTACGCAGTATTTT
TRBV19	-	TRBD1	TRBJ1-4	CASSNTGGEEKLFF	TGTGCCAGTAGTAACACAGGGGGCGAAGAAAAACTGTTTTTT
TRBV24-1	-	-	TRBJ1-4	CATSDARGSGEKLFF	TGTGCCACCAGTGATGCCCGGGGGAGTGGTGAAAAACTGTTTTTT
TRBV11-2	-	TRBD1	TRBJ2-3	CASSLGRGRGLLTDTQYF	TGTGCCAGCAGCTTAGGCCGGGGCAGGGGGCTACTTACAGATACGCAGTATTTT
TRBV6-5	-	TRBD1	TRBJ1-4	CASRRTGGVEKLFF	TGTGCCAGCAGACGTACAGGGGGCGTTGAAAAACTGTTTTTT